This TCR beta chain derives from a study of blood T cell repertoires in COVID-19 (dated by TCRdb to 2018 to 2020). At the level of the whole study: Collaborator samples came from the United States, Italy and Spain and covered acute and convalescent phases of COVID-19. The material from the prospective study consisted of cDNA or gDNA derived from T cells, B-cell-depleted T cells, or PBMCs. The dataset comprised deeply sampled blood TCRbeta repertoires from subjects exposed to, actively infected with, or recovered from COVID-19. The repertoires were released in a freely available public database meant as a resource for research on the immune response to SARS-CoV-2. Samples came from the ongoing ImmuneRACE study (first 160 participants) plus 1,254 subjects from 6 global collaborators. Nearly every sample came with metadata listing a de-identified subject ID, COVID-19 status, age in years and sex. HLA class I and class II types, where available, came from metadata supplied by the sample provider rather than from assay-based typing. The paper as a whole reports these results and caveats: The quantity of clinical and demographic metadata differed by source and by participant and was supplied without curation.

For CDR1 and CDR2, the germline V gene lists SGHTA and FQGNSA. V is reduced by 3 bases and J by 5 bases, leaving a spacing of 10 bases between them. From the cysteine through the phenylalanine, the CDR3 covers 13 amino acids. Of all the DNA, just the CDR3 is kept, 39 bases in frame from base 1. The immunoSEQ Assay, a bias-controlled multiplex PCR, was used to amplify TCRbeta CDR3 regions from genomic DNA. In the paper's pipeline: The number of nucleated cells in each sample was estimated from the amplification of reference gene primers within the assay. To quantify the absolute abundance of each unique TCRbeta CDR3 rearrangement, sequence reads were collapsed and filtered. For each sample, productive Simpson clonality was calculated as the square root of Simpson's diversity index over productive rearrangements. TCRdb limited this immuneACCESS table to in-frame rearrangements with V and J called. A share of clones is missing; checked studies link under half to unresolved V genes, and the rest is unexplained. From that table come the V and J calls and clone size; the DNA was used to work out D and trimming. Counted in this sample were approximately 170,000 clones; roughly 93% of them appeared once. The ten largest clones add up to roughly 1.9% of the sample.

As to this clone: It lacks a known antigen. There are no base qualities to consult, and no much larger clone falls within one base.

One collaborating source in Seattle enrolled patients during active infection and followed them longitudinally through the course of disease. Each collaborating institution followed its own protocols to collect whole blood in K2EDTA tubes. Collaborator samples were shipped for TCRbeta analysis as frozen whole blood, isolated PBMCs, or DNA extracted from either sample type. The chain links TRBV7-2 with TRBJ1-1, with TRBD1 as a weak D call on 6 bases. This TCR was sampled from a woman aged 55-69 years with COVID-19, enrolled during active disease. Input material: peripheral blood. CDR3 protein: CASSFSGVTEAFF. DNA sequence: TGTGCCAGCAGCTTTTCAGGGGTGACTGAAGCTTTCTTT.